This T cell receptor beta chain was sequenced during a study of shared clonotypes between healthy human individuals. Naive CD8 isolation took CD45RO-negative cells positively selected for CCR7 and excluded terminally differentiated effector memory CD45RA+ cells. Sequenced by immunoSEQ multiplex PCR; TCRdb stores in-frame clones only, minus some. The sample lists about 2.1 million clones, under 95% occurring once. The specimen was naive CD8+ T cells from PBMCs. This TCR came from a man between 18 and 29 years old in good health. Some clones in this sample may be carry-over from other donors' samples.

DNA of the CDR3: TGCAGCGTTGTGACTAGTAACGTGCAGTTCTTC. Its translation is CSVVTSNVQFF. This chain links TRBV29-1 with TRBJ2-1; tentatively, D is TRBD2 (6 bases). Trimming took off 4 bases at V and 12 bases at J, with 13 bases between the two ends. The V gene's germline CDR1 is SQVTM and CDR2 ANQGSEA. This CDR3 spans 11 amino acids.